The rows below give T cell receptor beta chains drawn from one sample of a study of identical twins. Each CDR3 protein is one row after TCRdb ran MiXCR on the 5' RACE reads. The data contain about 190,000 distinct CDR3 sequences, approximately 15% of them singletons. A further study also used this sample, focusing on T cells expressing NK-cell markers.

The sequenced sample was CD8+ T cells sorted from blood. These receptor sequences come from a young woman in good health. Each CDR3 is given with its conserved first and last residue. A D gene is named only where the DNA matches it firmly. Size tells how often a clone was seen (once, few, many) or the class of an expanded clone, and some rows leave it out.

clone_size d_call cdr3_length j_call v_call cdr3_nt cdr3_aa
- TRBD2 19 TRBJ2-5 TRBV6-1 TGTGCCAGCAAATCGATGCGGGAGGGCCGAAATCCCCTGATGGAGACCCAGTACTTC CASKSMREGRNPLMETQYF
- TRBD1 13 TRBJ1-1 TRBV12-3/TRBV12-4 TGTGCCAGCATCTCCGGGACAGGGAACGAAGCTTTCTTT CASISGTGNEAFF
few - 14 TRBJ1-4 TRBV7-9 TGTGCCAGCAGCCCCGTGGGGGGGAATGAAAAACTGTTTTTT CASSPVGGNEKLFF
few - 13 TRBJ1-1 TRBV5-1 TGCGCCAGCAGCCCATCACGGGGCACTGAAGCTTTCTTT CASSPSRGTEAFF
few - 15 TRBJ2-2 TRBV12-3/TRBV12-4 TGTGCCAGCACCAATCCTCCCCCGAACACCGGGGAGCTGTTTTTT CASTNPPPNTGELFF
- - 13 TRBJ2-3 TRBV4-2 TGTGCCAGCAGCCAAGATATCGCAGATACGCAGTATTTT CASSQDIADTQYF
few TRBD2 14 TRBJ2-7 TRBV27 TGTGCCAGCAGTCCGGGGGGTAGATTTGGCGAGCAGTACTTC CASSPGGRFGEQYF
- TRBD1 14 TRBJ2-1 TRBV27 TGTGCCAGCAGTTTATTGGCAGGGGGAAATGAGCAGTTCTTC CASSLLAGGNEQFF
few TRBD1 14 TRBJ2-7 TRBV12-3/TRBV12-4 TGTGCCAGCAAAGCCTACGGGACAGGGAACGAGCAGTACTTC CASKAYGTGNEQYF
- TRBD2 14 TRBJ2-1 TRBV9 TGTGCCAGCAACTCCGGGGGGGGGTACAATGAGCAGTTCTTC CASNSGGGYNEQFF
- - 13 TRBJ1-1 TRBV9 TGTGCCAGCAGCGGGACAAAAGGGACTGAAGCTTTCTTT CASSGTKGTEAFF
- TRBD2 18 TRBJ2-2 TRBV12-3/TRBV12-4 TGTGCCAGCAGTTTACTAGCGGGAGGGCTATCGAACACCGGGGAGCTGTTTTTT CASSLLAGGLSNTGELFF
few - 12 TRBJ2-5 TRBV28 TGTGCCAGCAGTTCAACAGGGCAGACCCAGTACTTC CASSSTGQTQYF
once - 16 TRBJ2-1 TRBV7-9 TGTGCCAGCAGCCCAGCGGGCGGAAGCTCCTACAATGAGCAGTTCTTC CASSPAGGSSYNEQFF
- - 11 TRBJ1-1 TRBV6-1 TGTGCCAGCAGCGAAGCGACTGAAGCTTTCTTT CASSEATEAFF
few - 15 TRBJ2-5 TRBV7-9 TGTGCCAGCAGCCCCCTGGGGTTAGGAGGCGAGACCCAGTACTTC CASSPLGLGGETQYF
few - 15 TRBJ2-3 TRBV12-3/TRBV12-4 TGTGCCAGCAGTTCCGTGCCCCCCACACGAGATACGCAGTATTTT CASSSVPPTRDTQYF
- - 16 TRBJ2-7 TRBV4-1 TGCGCCAGCAGCCAATCCGAGCAAGGGGGGGTGATCGAGCAGTACTTC CASSQSEQGGVIEQYF
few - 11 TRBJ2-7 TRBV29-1 TGCAGCGTTGGGGACGCCTACGAGCAGTACTTC CSVGDAYEQYF
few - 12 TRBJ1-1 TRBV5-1 TGCGCCAGCAGCTTGGTTGGTCTTGAAGCTTTCTTT CASSLVGLEAFF
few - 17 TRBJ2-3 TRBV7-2 TGTGCCAGCAGCTTAGGGGGAGTATATGGCCACCGCTATACGCAGTATTTT CASSLGGVYGHRYTQYF
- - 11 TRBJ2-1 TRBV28 TGTGCCAGCAGAGCCTTGTATGAGCAGTTCTTC CASRALYEQFF